This TCR beta chain came from a study of breast tumors, draining lymph nodes, adjacent tissues. Germline loops: CDR1 SEHNR, CDR2 FQNEAQ (reference sequence). Trimming left V 2 bases short and J 7 bases short, with 12 bases between. This CDR3 is 14 amino acids long. This clonotype was recorded at least ten times. Each CDR3 protein is one row after TCRdb ran MiXCR on the multiplex PCR reads. In the table there are some 170,000 distinct CDR3 sequences, around a third of which are singletons. The lymph nodes were axillary draining lymph nodes from breast cancer patients. Input material: axillary lymph node tissue. The clonotype comes from a female donor with breast cancer. Some clones in this sample may be carry-over from other donors' samples. The chain is built from TRBV7-9 and TRBJ2-1, with D unclear. The DNA for the CDR3 is TGTGCCAGCAGCTTAATGCAGGTGGGGAATGAGCAGTTCTTC. Its translation: CASSLMQVGNEQFF.